What follows are 7 T cell receptor beta chains derived from one specimen sequenced in a study of OX40 agonist ivuxolimab in advanced cancers. Sequencing used immunoSEQ multiplex PCR; TCRdb keeps in-frame clones, though not all of them. Among roughly 110,000 clones listed, 91% were seen once. This specimen was CD4+ or CD8+ T cells sorted from blood, taken in a trial of the OX40 agonist ivuxolimab. These receptors came from an adult with an advanced solid tumor such as melanoma, head and neck, liver or kidney cancer.

The chain is built from TRBV11-2 and TRBJ2-1; the match to TRBD2 covers 10 bases. Per the germline V gene, CDR1 is SGHAT and CDR2 is FQNNGV. The ends lost 5 bases at V and 6 bases at J; junction bases unmatched: 10. The CDR3 spans 16 residues. CDR3 in DNA: TGTGCCAGCAGCCCCTCCCTAGCGGGAGTTATCAATGAGCAGTTCTTC. Translation gives CASSPSLAGVINEQFF.

The CDR3 is CATSRDPRASGTLRETQYF. For the CDR3, the DNA is TGTGCCACCAGCAGAGATCCCAGGGCTAGCGGGACACTTCGAGAGACCCAGTACTTC. The chain uses TRBV15 and TRBJ2-5, with 9 bases aligning to TRBD2. The CDR3 covers 19 residues. Germline loops: CDR1 LNHNV, CDR2 YYDKDF (reference sequence). The V and J ends lost 0 bases and 4 bases, in that order; junction bases with no gene match: 15.

The chain recombines TRBV7-3 with TRBJ1-2; TRBD1 aligns across 11 bases. Germline V gene data show CDR1 as SGHTA and CDR2 as FQGTGA. The V and J ends lost 3 bases and 6 bases, in that order; junction bases with no gene match: 3. This CDR3 contains 14 residues. The CDR3 loop reads CASSLDRGRNGYTF. The CDR3 bases are TGTGCCAGCAGCTTGGACAGGGGGCGCAATGGCTACACCTTC.

V gene TRBV21-1 combines with J gene TRBJ1-4; no check of the table's D call, TRBD1, against the DNA was made. TRBV21-1 is a known pseudogene. This CDR3 has 12 amino acids. CDR3 bases: TGTGCCAGCAGGGGGCGGCGTGAAAAACTGTTTTTT. This gives the protein CASRGRREKLFF.

This CDR3 reads CASSLSGSVSTGELFF. CDR3 in DNA: TGTGCCAGCAGTTTGTCGGGGAGTGTGTCCACCGGGGAGCTGTTTTTT. The chain employs TRBV6-5 and TRBJ2-2; D may be TRBD2 (5 bases). Germline CDR1 and CDR2: MNHEY and SVGAGI. V dropped 4 bases and J dropped 4 bases, with 16 bases sitting between them. This CDR3 contains 16 residues.

The chain uses TRBV9 and TRBJ2-6; D might be TRBD1 (6 bases). Germline assignment: CDR1 SGDLS and CDR2 YYNGEE. V shed 0 bases and J shed 0 bases, with 10 bases lying between them. The CDR3 sequence is 17 residues long. The CDR3 DNA reads as TGTGCCAGCAGCGTAGATCCAGGGGTCTCTGGGGCCAACGTCCTGACTTTC. This encodes CASSVDPGVSGANVLTF.

This chain joins TRBV5-6 and TRBJ2-7; D is perhaps TRBD1 (5 bases). This CDR3 is built from 13 residues. The V end was cut by 0 bases, the J end by 3 bases, with 7 bases between. Germline V CDR1 and CDR2: SGHDT, YYEEEE. CDR3 sequence (DNA): TGTGCCAGCAGCTTGGGCAGGGACTACGAGCAGTACTTC. It encodes CASSLGRDYEQYF.